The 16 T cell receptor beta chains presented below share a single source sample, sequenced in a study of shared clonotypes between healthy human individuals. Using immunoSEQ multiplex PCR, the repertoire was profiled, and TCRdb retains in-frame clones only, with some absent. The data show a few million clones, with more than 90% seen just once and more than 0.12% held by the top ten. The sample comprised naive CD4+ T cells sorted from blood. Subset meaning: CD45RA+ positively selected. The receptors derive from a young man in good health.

CDR3 in amino acids: CAISARTSGGDEQYF. As DNA, the CDR3 is TGTGCCATCAGTGCCCGGACTAGCGGGGGGGACGAGCAGTACTTC. This chain links TRBV10-3 with TRBJ2-7; 15 nucleotides align to TRBD2. CDR1 is ENHRY, CDR2 SYGVKD, per germline. The V and J ends lost 4 bases and 5 bases, in that order; junction bases with no gene match: 3. The length of the CDR3 is 15 residues.

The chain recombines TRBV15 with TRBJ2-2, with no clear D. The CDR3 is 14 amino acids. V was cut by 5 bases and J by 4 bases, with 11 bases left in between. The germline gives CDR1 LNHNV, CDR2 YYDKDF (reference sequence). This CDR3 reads CATSALKITGELFF. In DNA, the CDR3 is TGTGCCACCAGCGCCCTTAAGATCACCGGGGAGCTGTTTTTT.

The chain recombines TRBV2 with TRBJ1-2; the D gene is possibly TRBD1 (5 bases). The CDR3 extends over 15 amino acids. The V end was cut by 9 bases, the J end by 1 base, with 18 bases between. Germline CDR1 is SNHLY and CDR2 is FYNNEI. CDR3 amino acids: CASPGQGHNNYGYTF. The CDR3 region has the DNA TGTGCCAGTCCCGGCCAGGGCCATAATAACTATGGCTACACCTTC.

The DNA of the CDR3 is TGTGCCAGCTCCCCTAGCGGGACCTCGGAGACCCAGTACTTC. Its translation is CASSPSGTSETQYF. V gene TRBV18 combines with J gene TRBJ2-5; 9 bases are shared with TRBD2. V trimming: 6 bases; J trimming: 5 bases; junction bases outside the gene matches: 7. The CDR3 totals 14 residues. Per germline, CDR1 KGHSH and CDR2 LQKENI.

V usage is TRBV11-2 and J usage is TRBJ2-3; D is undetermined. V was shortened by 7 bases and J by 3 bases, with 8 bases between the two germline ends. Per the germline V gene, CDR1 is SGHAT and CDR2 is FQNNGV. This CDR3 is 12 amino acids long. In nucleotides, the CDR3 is TGTGCCAGCACTCAAGGGACAGATACGCAGTATTTT. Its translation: CASTQGTDTQYF.

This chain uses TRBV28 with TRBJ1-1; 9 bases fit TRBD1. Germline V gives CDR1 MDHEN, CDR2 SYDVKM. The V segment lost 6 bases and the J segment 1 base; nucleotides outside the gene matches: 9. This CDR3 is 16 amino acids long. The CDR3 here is CASSKPGQGWNTEAFF. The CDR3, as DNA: TGTGCCAGCAGCAAGCCGGGACAGGGCTGGAACACTGAAGCTTTCTTT.

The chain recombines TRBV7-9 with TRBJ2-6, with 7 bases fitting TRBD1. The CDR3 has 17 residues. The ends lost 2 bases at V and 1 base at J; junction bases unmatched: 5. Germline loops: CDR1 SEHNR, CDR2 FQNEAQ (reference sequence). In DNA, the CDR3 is TGTGCCAGCAGCTTACCGGCAGGGGGTTCTGGGGCCAACGTCCTGACTTTC. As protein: CASSLPAGGSGANVLTF.

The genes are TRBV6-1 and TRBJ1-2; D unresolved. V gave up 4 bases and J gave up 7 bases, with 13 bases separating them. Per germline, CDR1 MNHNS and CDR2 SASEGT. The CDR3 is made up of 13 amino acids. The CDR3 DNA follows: TGTGCCAGCAGTGGTGCAGGCTATTTTGGCTACACCTTC. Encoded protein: CASSGAGYFGYTF.

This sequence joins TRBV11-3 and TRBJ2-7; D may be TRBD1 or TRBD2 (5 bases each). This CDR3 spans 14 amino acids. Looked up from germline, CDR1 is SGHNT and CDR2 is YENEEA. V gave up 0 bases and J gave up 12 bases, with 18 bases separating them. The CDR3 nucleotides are TGTGCCAGCAGCTTAGATCATGTACGAGGGGCCGGGTACTTC. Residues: CASSLDHVRGAGYF.

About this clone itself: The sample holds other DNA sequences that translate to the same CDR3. This CDR3 reads CASSQVDRDQETQYF. The CDR3 DNA reads as TGCGCCAGCAGCCAAGTGGACAGGGACCAAGAGACCCAGTACTTC. The V gene is TRBV4-1, the J gene TRBJ2-5; TRBD1 matches 8 bases. The trim removed 1 base at V and 0 bases at J, leaving 1 base unmatched. CDR3 length: 15 residues. Germline CDR1 is MGHRA and CDR2 is YSYEKL.

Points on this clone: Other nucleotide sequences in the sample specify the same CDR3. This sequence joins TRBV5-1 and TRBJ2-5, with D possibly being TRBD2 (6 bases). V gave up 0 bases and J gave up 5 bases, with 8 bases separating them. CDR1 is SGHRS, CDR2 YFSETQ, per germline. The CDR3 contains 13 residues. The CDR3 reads CASSLGLAETQYF. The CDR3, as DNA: TGCGCCAGCAGCTTGGGGCTAGCGGAGACCCAGTACTTC.

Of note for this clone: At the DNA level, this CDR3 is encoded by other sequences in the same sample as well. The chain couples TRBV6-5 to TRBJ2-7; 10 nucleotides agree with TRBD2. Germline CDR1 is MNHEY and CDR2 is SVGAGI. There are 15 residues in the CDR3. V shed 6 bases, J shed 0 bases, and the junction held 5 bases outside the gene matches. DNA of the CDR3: TGTGCCAGCAGCCCGGGACTAGCGTTCTCCTACGAGCAGTACTTC. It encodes CASSPGLAFSYEQYF.

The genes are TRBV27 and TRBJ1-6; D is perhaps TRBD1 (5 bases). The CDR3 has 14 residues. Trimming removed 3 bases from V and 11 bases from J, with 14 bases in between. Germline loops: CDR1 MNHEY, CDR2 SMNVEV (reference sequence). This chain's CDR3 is CASSFREGVPPLHF. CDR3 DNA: TGTGCCAGCAGTTTCAGGGAAGGAGTTCCACCCCTCCACTTT.

CDR3 nucleotide sequence: TGTGCCAGCAGCTTTCGACAGGGGATCGGGGAGCTGTTTTTT. It yields the protein CASSFRQGIGELFF. The V gene is TRBV21-1, the J gene TRBJ2-2; the table gives TRBD1 as D, unverified against the DNA. TRBV21-1 is shown as a pseudogene. The length of the CDR3 is 14 residues.

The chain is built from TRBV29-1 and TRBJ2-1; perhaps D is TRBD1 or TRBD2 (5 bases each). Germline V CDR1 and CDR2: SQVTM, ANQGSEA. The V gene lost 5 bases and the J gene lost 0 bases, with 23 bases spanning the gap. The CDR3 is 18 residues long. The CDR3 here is CSVSPRWGSLGSYNEQFF. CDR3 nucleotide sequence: TGCAGCGTTAGTCCCAGGTGGGGGAGCCTGGGCTCCTACAATGAGCAGTTCTTC.

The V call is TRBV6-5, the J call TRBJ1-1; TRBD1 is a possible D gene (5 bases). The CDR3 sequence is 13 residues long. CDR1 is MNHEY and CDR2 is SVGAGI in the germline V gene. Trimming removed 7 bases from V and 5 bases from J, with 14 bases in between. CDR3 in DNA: TGTGCCAGCACCGCATGGGGGAGGACTGAAGCTTTCTTT. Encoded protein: CASTAWGRTEAFF.